This T cell receptor beta chain was recorded in a study of T cell repertoires in cytomegalovirus infection. Across the whole study: Alongside well-studied HLA-B-restricted CMV epitopes, recently identified HLA-C-restricted CMV epitopes were also used. Indications came from public TCR beta signatures; they pointed to CMV infection and to a matching HLA type.

Notes on this clonotype: Its cognate antigen is unknown.

One entry per CDR3 protein results from TCRdb running MiXCR on the reads. The table lists some 940,000 distinct CDR3 sequences, approximately 31% of them singletons. Study-wide results and limits: Dominant in the ex vivo response were TCR beta clonotypes restricted by HLA-C and specific for CMV.

This CDR3 spans 18 amino acids. V lost 2 bases and J lost 0; bases outside the gene matches: 12. CDR1 and CDR2 from the germline V gene are DFQATT and SNEGSKA (reference sequence). The chain employs TRBV20-1 and TRBJ2-2; TRBD1 matches at 7 bases. Sequenced here: cultured CD8+ T cells from PBMCs, sampled from culture after CMV antigen stimulation. This sequence originates from a human donor in good health (CMV status not recorded). Some clones in this sample may be carry-over from other donors' samples. The CDR3 loop is CSARHQTGWKTNTGELFF. CDR3 sequence (DNA): TGCAGTGCTAGACATCAGACAGGGTGGAAGACGAACACCGGGGAGCTGTTTTTT.